This entry lists 8 T cell receptor beta chains sequenced from one sample in a study of T cell responses to AZD1222 COVID-19 vaccine. Produced via immunoSEQ multiplex PCR; TCRdb's table is partial and in-frame only. This table holds around 44,000 clones, 80% to 90% found once. This material consisted of peripheral blood, taken 28 days after the second AZD1222 dose. The receptor source for this set is an adult who received the AZD1222 COVID-19 vaccine.

This sequence joins TRBV9 and TRBJ2-6; 8 bases agree with TRBD1. The CDR3 is made up of 20 amino acids. V dropped 0 bases and J dropped 2; count of bases not matched to a gene: 13. Germline assignment: CDR1 SGDLS and CDR2 YYNGEE. The CDR3 is CASSVGRQGSSGTGANVLTF. The CDR3 DNA sequence: TGTGCCAGCAGCGTAGGCCGACAGGGGTCATCGGGTACTGGGGCCAACGTCCTGACTTTC.

J is TRBJ1-3 and V is TRBV27; D may be TRBD1 (5 bases). V dropped 3 bases and J dropped 4 bases, with 13 bases sitting between them. CDR3 length equals 15 residues. The germline V gene has CDR1 MNHEY and CDR2 SMNVEV (reference sequence). The CDR3 coding sequence is TGTGCCAGCAGTTTTGAGGGGACGGTGGGAAACACCATATATTTT. This translates into CASSFEGTVGNTIYF.

The chain is built from TRBV6-5 and TRBJ2-1; no clear D. This CDR3 region has 13 residues. Trimming cost V 5 bases and J 8 bases, with 13 bases left between them. Germline V gene sequence: CDR1 MNHEY, CDR2 SVGAGI. In DNA, the CDR3 is TGTGCCAGCAGTCCACAGATTCGCGATGAGCAGTTCTTC. Protein: CASSPQIRDEQFF.

CDR3 sequence (DNA): TGTGCCAGCAGCTCCGAGGAGGGTCCCTACGAGCAGTACTTC. It codes for CASSSEEGPYEQYF. The V gene is TRBV7-2, the J gene TRBJ2-7; TRBD2 might be the D (6 bases). CDR1 and CDR2 (germline): SGHTA, FQGNSA. V was pared by 4 bases and J by 2 bases, with 12 bases between. This CDR3 comprises 14 residues.

The V call is TRBV6-5, the J call TRBJ2-7; D is perhaps TRBD1 or TRBD2 (6 bases each). There are 13 residues in the CDR3. Germline V gene data show CDR1 as MNHEY and CDR2 as SVGAGI. V was clipped by 7 bases and J by 6 bases, with 16 bases between them. The CDR3 DNA follows: TGTGCCAGCAATATTCCACAGGGAGGCGAGCAGTACTTC. It encodes CASNIPQGGEQYF.

J is TRBJ1-3 and V is TRBV6-5; no clear D gene. The CDR3 is 15 amino acids. V was cut by 6 bases and J by 4 bases, with 16 bases left in between. Per the germline V gene, CDR1 is MNHEY and CDR2 is SVGAGI. The CDR3: CASRDDRVAGNTIYF. DNA for the CDR3: TGTGCCAGCAGGGATGATCGGGTCGCGGGAAACACCATATATTTT.

The chain has TRBV19 and TRBJ1-5, with 7 nucleotides matching TRBD1. With 4 bases clipped from V and 6 bases from J, the junction kept 12 bases outside the gene matches. The CDR3 has 16 residues. Germline loops: CDR1 LNHDA, CDR2 SQIVND (reference sequence). The CDR3 DNA sequence: TGTGCCAGTAGTAGGCCAGGGACAGTTTTTGTTCAGCCCCAGCATTTT. Translation: CASSRPGTVFVQPQHF.

This sequence joins TRBV18 and TRBJ2-3; no firm D call. The CDR3 has 12 residues. CDR1 is KGHSH and CDR2 is LQKENI in the germline V gene. Trimming cost V 3 bases and J 2 bases, with 3 bases left between them. The chain's CDR3 is CASSPVTDTQYF. CDR3 DNA: TGTGCCAGCTCACCGGTCACAGATACGCAGTATTTT. The entire variable domain, with the rest obtained from reference TRBV18 and TRBJ2-3, is as follows: NAGVMQNPRHLVRRRGQEARLRCSPMKGHSHVYWYRQLPEEGLKFMVYLQKENIIDESGMPKERFSAEFPKEGPSILRIQQVVRGDSAAYFCASSPVTDTQYFGPGTRLTVL.